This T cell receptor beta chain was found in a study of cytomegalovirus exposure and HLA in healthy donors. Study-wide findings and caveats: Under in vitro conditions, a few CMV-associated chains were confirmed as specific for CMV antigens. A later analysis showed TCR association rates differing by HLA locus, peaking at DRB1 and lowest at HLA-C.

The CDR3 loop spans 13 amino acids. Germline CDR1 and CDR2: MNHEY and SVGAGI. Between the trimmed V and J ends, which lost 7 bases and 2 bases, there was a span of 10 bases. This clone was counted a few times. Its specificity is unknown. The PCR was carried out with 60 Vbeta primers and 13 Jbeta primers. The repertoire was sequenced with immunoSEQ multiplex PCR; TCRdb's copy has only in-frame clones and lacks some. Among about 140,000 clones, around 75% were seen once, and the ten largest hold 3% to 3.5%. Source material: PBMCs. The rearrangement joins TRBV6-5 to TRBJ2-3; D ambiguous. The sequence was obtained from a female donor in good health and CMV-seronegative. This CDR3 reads CASTPGDTDTQYF. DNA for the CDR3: TGTGCCAGCACCCCAGGTGACACAGATACGCAGTATTTT.